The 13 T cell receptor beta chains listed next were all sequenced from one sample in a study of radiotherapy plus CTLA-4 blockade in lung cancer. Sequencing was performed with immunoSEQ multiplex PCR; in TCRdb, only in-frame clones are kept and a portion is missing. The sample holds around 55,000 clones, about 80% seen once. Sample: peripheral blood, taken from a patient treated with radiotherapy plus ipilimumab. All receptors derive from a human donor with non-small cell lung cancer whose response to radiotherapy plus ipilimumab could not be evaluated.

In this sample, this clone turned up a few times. The CDR3 DNA follows: TGTGCCAGCAGCTGGCCCCAGACAGTTCAACTACTCAACACAGATACGCAGTATTTT. Its protein is CASSWPQTVQLLNTDTQYF. The genes are TRBV28 and TRBJ2-3, with D perhaps TRBD1 (5 bases). CDR1 is MDHEN and CDR2 is SYDVKM in the germline V gene. V was clipped by 6 bases and J by 2 bases, with 27 bases between them. The CDR3 totals 19 residues.

Written as DNA, the CDR3 is TGCGCCAGCAGTCCTACCCTAGCGGGACGGACCTACAATGAGCAGTTCTTC. Amino acid sequence: CASSPTLAGRTYNEQFF. The chain uses TRBV4-1 and TRBJ2-1, with 9 bases matching TRBD2. The CDR3 is 17 amino acids. V gave up 6 bases and J gave up 2 bases; unmatched junction bases: 11. CDR1 is MGHRA and CDR2 is YSYEKL in the germline V gene.

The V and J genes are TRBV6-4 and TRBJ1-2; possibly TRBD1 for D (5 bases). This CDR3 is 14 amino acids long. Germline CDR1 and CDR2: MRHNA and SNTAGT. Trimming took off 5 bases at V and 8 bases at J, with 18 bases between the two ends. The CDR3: CASSPDPGYGGYTF. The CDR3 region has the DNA TGTGCCAGCAGTCCCGATCCAGGGTACGGCGGCTACACCTTC.

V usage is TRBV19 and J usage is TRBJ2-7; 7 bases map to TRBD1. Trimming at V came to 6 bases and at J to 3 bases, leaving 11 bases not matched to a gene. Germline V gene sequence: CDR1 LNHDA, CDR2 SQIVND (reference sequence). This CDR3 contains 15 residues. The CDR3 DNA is TGTGCCAGTAGCCCTCGACAGGGCGATCTCTACGAGCAGTACTTC. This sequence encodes CASSPRQGDLYEQYF.

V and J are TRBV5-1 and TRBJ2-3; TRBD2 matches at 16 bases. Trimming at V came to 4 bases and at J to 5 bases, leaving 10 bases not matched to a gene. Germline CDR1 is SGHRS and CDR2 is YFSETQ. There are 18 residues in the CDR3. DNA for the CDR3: TGCGCCAGCAGCCCGGGACTAGCGGGAGGGCCTGGGGGAGATACGCAGTATTTT. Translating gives CASSPGLAGGPGGDTQYF.

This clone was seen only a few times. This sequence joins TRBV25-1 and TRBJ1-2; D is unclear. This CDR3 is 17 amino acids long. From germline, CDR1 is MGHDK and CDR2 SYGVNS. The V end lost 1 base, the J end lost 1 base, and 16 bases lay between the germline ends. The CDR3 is CASSELVGSGDNYGYTF. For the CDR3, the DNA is TGTGCCAGCAGTGAATTGGTTGGCAGCGGGGATAACTATGGCTACACCTTC.

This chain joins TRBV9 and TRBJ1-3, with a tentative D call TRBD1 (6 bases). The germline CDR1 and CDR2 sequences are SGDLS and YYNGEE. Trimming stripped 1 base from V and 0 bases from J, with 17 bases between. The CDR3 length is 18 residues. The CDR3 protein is CASSVSGDPLSSGNTIYF. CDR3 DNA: TGTGCCAGCAGCGTATCAGGGGATCCTCTGAGCTCTGGAAACACCATATATTTT. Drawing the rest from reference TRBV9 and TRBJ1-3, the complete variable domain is DSGVTQTPKHLITATGQRVTLRCSPRSGDLSVYWYQQSLDQGLQFLIQYYNGEERAKGNILERFSAQQFPDLHSELNLSSLELGDSALYFCASSVSGDPLSSGNTIYFGEGSWLTVV.

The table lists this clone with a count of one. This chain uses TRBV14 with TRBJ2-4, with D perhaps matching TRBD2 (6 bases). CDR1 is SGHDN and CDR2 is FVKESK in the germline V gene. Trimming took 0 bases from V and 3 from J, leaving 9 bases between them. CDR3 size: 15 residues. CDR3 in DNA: TGTGCCAGCAGCCAAGATTCGACTAGCAAAAACATTCAGTACTTC. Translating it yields CASSQDSTSKNIQYF. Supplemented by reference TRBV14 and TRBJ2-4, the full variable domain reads EAGVTQFPSHSVIEKGQTVTLRCDPISGHDNLYWYRRVMGKEIKFLLHFVKESKQDESGMPNNRFLAERTGGTYSTLKVQPAELEDSGVYFCASSQDSTSKNIQYFGAGTRLSVL.

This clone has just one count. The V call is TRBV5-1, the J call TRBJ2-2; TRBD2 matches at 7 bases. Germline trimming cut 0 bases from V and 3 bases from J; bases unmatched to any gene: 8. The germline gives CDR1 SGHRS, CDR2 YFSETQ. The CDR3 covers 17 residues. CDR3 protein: CASSLGVAGAYTGELFF. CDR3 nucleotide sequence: TGCGCCAGCAGCTTGGGGGTAGCGGGTGCTTACACCGGGGAGCTGTTTTTT.

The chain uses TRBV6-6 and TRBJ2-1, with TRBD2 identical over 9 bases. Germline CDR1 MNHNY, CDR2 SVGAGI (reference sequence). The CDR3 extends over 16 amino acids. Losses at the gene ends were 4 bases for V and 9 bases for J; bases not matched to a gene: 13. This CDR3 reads CASSFQRGAPVGEQFF. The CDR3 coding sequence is TGTGCCAGCAGTTTCCAGCGGGGGGCCCCTGTCGGTGAGCAGTTCTTC.

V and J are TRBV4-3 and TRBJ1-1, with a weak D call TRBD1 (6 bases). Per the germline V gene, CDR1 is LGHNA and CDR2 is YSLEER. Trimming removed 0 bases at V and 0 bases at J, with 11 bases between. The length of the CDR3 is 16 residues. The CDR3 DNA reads TGCGCCAGCAGCCAAGATGTAGGACAGATGAACACTGAAGCTTTCTTT. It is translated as CASSQDVGQMNTEAFF.

The chain's CDR3 is CASTGGNTGELFF. CDR3 nucleotides: TGTGCCAGCACAGGGGGGAACACCGGGGAGCTGTTTTTT. The chain couples TRBV6-5 to TRBJ2-2; 7 bases agree with TRBD1. The CDR3 runs 13 residues. Germline V gives CDR1 MNHEY, CDR2 SVGAGI. Losses at the gene ends were 7 bases for V and 1 base for J; bases not matched to a gene: 0.

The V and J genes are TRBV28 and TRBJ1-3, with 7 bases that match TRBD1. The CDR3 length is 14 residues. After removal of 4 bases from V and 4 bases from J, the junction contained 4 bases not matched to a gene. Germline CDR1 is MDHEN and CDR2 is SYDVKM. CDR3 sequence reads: CASSSQGTGNTIYF. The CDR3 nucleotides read TGTGCCAGCAGTTCACAGGGGACGGGAAACACCATATATTTT.